This T cell receptor (beta chain) was documented in a study of cytomegalovirus exposure and HLA in healthy donors. Primers for the PCR totalled 60 Vbeta and 13 Jbeta. TCRdb's table, derived via immunoSEQ multiplex PCR, lists solely in-frame clones and lacks some. This table holds 150,000 to 200,000 clones, 75% to 80% found once. V was clipped by 3 bases and J by 1 base; unmatched bases: 8. Germline V gene data show CDR1 as MNHEY and CDR2 as SMNVEV (reference sequence). The CDR3 is made up of 16 amino acids. Sample: PBMCs. The source of this sequence is a woman aged 25 to 45 in good health and CMV-seropositive. This chain uses TRBV27 with TRBJ1-1, with 7 bases identical to TRBD1. CDR3 region: CASSFVGGAWNTEAFF. The CDR3 nucleotides are TGTGCCAGCAGTTTCGTAGGGGGCGCTTGGAACACTGAAGCTTTCTTT.